The text below deals with one TCR beta chain. Its antigen is unknown. A 5'RACE template-switching step, the method used to make TCR cDNA, added a universal primer site and UMIs. TCRdb itself ran the 5' RACE reads through MiXCR, one entry per CDR3 protein. The sample holds around 250,000 distinct CDR3 sequences; roughly 4.8% are singletons and the top ten take roughly 3.4%. This entry comes from a study of T cells after yellow fever vaccination. General study findings and limits: The booster saw the reappearance of most primary-vaccination clones (roughly 95% CD4, 70% to 90% CD8). Repertoires obtained by FACS sorting could include abundant clonotypes that entered as contaminants from the bulk population. Among all clonotypes, a small share was observed in both CD4 and CD8 compartments.

Looked up from germline, CDR1 is DFQATT and CDR2 is SNEGSKA (reference sequence). V dropped 3 bases and J dropped 3 bases, with 11 bases sitting between them. This CDR3 has 13 amino acids. The genes are TRBV20-1 and TRBJ1-2; tentatively, D is TRBD1 (6 bases). The sequencing here drew on CD4+ T cells sorted from PBMCs, taken on the day of the yellow fever booster vaccination. The receptor's source is a man between 18 and 35 years old who received the YFV17D yellow fever vaccine. The DNA for the CDR3 is TGCAGTGCTAGGCAGGGGATAGACTATGGCTACACCTTC. This sequence encodes CSARQGIDYGYTF.